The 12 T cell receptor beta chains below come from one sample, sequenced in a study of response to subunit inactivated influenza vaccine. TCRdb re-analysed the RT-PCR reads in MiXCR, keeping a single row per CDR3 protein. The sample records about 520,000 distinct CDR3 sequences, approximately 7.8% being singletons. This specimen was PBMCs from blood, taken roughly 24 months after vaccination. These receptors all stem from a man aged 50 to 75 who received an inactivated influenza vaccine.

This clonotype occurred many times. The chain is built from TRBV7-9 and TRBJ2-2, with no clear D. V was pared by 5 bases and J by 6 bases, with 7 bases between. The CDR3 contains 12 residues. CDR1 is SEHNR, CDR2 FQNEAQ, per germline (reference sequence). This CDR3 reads CASSDLSGELFF. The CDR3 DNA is TGTGCCAGCAGCGACCTGTCCGGGGAGCTGTTTTTT. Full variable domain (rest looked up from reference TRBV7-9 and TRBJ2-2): DTGVSQNPRHKITKRGQNVTFRCDPISEHNRLYWYRQTLGQGPEFLTYFQNEAQLEKSRLLSDRFSAERPKGSFSTLEIQRTEQGDSAMYLCASSDLSGELFFGEGSRLTVL.

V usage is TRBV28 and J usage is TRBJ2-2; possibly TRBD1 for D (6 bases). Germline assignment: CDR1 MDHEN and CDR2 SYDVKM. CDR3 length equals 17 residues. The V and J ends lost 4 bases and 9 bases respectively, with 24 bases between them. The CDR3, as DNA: TGTGCCAGCAGTTCTCAATCCGGGACAATGATAAGTAGGGAGCTGTTTTTT. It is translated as CASSSQSGTMISRELFF.

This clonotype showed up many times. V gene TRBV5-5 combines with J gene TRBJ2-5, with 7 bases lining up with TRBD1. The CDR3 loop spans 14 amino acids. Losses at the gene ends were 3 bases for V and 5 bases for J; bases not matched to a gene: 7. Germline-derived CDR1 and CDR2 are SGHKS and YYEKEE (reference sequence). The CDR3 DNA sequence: TGTGCCAGCAGCTACCGGGGACAGATCGAGACCCAGTACTTC. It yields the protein CASSYRGQIETQYF.

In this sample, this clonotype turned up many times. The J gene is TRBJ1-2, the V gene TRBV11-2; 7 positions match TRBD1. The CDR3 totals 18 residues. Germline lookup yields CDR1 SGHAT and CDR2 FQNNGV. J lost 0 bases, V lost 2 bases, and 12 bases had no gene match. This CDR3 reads CASSLIAGQRSSNYGYTF. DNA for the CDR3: TGTGCCAGCAGCTTAATAGCGGGACAGCGATCTTCTAACTATGGCTACACCTTC.

This CDR3 is CASSLAITSSTEQYF. The DNA for the CDR3 is TGTGCCAGCAGTTTAGCTATTACGAGCTCAACCGAGCAGTACTTC. This chain links TRBV12-3 or TRBV12-4 with TRBJ2-7; D not resolved. V was shortened by 0 bases and J by 6 bases, with 15 bases between the two germline ends. CDR3 length: 15 residues.

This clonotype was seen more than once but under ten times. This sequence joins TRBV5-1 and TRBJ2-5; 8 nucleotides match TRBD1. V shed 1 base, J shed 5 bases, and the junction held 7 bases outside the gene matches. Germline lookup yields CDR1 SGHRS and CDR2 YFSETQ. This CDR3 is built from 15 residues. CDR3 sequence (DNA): TGCGCCAGCAGCTTGCTAAGGACAGGGATTGAGACCCAGTACTTC. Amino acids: CASSLLRTGIETQYF.

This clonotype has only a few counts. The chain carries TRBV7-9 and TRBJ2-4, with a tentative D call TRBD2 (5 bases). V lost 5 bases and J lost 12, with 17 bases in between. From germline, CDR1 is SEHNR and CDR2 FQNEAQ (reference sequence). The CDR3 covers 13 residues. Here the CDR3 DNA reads TGTGCCAGCAGCGCCCGGGAATCGAGGGATCAGTACTTC. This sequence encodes CASSARESRDQYF.

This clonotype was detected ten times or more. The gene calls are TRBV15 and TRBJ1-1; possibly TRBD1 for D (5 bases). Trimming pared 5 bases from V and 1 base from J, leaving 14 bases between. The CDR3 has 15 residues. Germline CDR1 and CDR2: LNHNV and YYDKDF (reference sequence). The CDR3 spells CATSPRARANTEAFF. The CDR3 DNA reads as TGTGCCACCAGCCCTCGGGCCAGGGCGAACACTGAAGCTTTCTTT.

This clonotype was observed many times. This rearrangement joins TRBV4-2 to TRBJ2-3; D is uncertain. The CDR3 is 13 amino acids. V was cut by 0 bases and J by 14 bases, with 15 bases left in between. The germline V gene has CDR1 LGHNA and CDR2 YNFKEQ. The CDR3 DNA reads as TGTGCCAGCAGCCAAGATCGGCGGCTGGGTCCGTATTTT. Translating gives CASSQDRRLGPYF.

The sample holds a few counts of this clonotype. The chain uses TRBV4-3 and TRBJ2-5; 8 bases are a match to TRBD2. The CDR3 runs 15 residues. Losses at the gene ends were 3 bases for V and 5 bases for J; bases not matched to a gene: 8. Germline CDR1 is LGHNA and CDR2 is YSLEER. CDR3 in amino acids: CASSQFGLASETQYF. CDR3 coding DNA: TGCGCCAGCAGCCAGTTTGGACTAGCTTCGGAGACCCAGTACTTC.

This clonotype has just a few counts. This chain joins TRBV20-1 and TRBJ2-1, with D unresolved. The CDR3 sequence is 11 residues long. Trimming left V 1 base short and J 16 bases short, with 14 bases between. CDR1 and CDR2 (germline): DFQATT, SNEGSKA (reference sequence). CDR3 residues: CSARAGRLSFF. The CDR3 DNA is TGCAGTGCTAGAGCCGGGCGGCTCTCTTTCTTC.

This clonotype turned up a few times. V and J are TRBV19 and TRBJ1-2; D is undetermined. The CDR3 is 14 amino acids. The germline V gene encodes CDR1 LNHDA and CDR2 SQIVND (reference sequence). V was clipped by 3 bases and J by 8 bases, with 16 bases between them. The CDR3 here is CASSITGPSSGYTF. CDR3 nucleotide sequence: TGTGCCAGTAGTATTACCGGGCCCTCCTCCGGCTACACCTTC.